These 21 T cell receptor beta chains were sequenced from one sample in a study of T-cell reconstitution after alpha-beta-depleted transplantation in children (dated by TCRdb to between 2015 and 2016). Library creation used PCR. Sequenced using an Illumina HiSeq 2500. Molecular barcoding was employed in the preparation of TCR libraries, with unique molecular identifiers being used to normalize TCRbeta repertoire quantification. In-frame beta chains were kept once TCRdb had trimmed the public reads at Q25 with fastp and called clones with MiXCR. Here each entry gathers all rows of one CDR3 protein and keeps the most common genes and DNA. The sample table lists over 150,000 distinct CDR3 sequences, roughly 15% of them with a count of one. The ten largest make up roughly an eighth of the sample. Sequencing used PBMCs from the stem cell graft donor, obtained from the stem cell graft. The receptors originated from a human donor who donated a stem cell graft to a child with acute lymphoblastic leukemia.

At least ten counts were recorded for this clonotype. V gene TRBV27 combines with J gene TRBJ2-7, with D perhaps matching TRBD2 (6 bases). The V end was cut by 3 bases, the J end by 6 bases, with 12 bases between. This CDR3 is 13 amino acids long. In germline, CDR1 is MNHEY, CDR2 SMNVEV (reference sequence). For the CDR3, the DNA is TGTGCCAGCAGTTTGCGCGGGGCCTCCGAGCAGTACTTC. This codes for CASSLRGASEQYF.

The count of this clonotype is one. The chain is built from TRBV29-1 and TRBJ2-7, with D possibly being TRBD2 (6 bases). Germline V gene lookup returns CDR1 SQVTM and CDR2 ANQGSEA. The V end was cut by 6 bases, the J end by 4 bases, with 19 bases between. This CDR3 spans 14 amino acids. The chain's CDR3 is CSVVALGGLYEQYF. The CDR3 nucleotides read TGCAGCGTAGTCGCTCTGGGGGGATTATACGAGCAGTACTTC.

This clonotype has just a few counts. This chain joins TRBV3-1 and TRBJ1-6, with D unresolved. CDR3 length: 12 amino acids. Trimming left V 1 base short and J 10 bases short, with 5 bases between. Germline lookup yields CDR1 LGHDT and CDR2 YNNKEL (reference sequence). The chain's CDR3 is CASSQGDSPLHF. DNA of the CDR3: TGTGCCAGCAGCCAAGGAGACTCACCCCTCCACTTT. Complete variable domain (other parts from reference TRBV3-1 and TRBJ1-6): DTAVSQTPKYLVTQMGNDKSIKCEQNLGHDTMYWYKQDSKKFLKIMFSYNNKELIINETVPNRFSPKSPDKAHLNLHINSLELGDSAVYFCASSQGDSPLHFGNGTRLTVT.

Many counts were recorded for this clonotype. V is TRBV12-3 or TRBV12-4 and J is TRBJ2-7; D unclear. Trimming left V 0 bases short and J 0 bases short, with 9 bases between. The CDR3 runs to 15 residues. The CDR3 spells CASSLAQTVSYEQYF. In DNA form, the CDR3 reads TGTGCCAGCAGTTTAGCACAGACCGTCTCCTACGAGCAGTACTTC.

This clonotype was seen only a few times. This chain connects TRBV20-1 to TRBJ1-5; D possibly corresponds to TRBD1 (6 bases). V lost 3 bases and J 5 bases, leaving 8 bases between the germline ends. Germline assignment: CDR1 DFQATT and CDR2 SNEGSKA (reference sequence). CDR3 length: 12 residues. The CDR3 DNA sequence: TGCAGTGCTAGTGAGGGGGATCAGCCCCAGCATTTT. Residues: CSASEGDQPQHF.

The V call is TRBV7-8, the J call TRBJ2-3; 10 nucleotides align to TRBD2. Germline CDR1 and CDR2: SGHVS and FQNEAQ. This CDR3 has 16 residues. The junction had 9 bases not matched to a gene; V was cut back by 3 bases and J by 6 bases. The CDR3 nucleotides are TGTGCCAGCAGCTTCCTCAGCGGGAGGGCCGATGATACGCAGTATTTT. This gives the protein CASSFLSGRADDTQYF.

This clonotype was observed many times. Here the CDR3 DNA reads TGTGCCAGCAGCACCCCAGTGAACACTGAAGCTTTCTTT. This codes for CASSTPVNTEAFF. The chain links TRBV5-5 to TRBJ1-1; D is ambiguous. Between the trimmed V and J ends, which lost 4 bases and 0 bases, there was a span of 7 bases. Germline loops: CDR1 SGHKS, CDR2 YYEKEE (reference sequence). This CDR3 is built from 13 residues.

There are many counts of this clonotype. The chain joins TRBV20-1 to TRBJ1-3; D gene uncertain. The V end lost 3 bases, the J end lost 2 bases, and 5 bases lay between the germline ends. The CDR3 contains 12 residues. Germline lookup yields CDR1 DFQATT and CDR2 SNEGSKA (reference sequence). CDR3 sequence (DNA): TGCAGTGCTAGGGCTGCTGGAAACACCATATATTTT. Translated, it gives CSARAAGNTIYF.

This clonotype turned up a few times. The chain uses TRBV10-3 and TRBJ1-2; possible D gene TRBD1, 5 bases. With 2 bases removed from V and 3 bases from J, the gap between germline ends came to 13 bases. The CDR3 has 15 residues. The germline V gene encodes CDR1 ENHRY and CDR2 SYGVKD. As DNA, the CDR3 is TGTGCCATCAGTGAGGGTGGGGAGACAGACTATGGCTACACCTTC. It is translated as CAISEGGETDYGYTF.

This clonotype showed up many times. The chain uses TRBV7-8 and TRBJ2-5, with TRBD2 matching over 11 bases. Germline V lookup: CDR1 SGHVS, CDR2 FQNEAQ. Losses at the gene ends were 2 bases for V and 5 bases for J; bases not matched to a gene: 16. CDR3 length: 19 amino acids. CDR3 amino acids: CASSLNLLAGEPRSETQYF. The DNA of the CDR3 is TGTGCCAGCAGCTTAAACCTACTAGCGGGGGAGCCGAGGAGCGAGACCCAGTACTTC. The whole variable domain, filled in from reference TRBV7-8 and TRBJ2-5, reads GAGVSQSPRYKVAKRGQDVALRCDPISGHVSLFWYQQALGQGPEFLTYFQNEAQLDKSGLPSDRFFAERPEGSVSTLKIQRTQQEDSAVYLCASSLNLLAGEPRSETQYFGPGTRLLVL.

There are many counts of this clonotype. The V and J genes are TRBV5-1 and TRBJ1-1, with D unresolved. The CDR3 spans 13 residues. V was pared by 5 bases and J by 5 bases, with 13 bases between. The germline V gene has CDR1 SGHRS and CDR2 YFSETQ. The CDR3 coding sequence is TGCGCCAGCAGTCACAGCCGAGGAACTGAAGCTTTCTTT. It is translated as CASSHSRGTEAFF.

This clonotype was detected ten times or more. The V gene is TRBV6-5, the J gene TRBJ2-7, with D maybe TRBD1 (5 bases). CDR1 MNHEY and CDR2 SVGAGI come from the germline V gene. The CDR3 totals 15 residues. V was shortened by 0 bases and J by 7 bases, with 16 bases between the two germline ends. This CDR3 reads CASSYSETASREQYF. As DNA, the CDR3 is TGTGCCAGCAGTTACTCGGAGACAGCTTCTAGAGAGCAGTACTTC.

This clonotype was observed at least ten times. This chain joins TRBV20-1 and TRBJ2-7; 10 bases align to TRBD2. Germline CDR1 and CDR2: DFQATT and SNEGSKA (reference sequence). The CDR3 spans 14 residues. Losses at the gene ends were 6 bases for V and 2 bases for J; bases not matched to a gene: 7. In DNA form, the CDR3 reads TGCAGTGCAGACGGGACTAGCGACACCTACGAGCAGTACTTC. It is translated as CSADGTSDTYEQYF.

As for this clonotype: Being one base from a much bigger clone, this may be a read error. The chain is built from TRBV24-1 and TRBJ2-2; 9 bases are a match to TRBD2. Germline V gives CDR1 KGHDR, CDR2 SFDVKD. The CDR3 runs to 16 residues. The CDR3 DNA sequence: TGTGCCAGCAGTGGGACCGGGACTAGCAAAACCGGGGAGCTGTTTTTT. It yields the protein CASSGTGTSKTGELFF.

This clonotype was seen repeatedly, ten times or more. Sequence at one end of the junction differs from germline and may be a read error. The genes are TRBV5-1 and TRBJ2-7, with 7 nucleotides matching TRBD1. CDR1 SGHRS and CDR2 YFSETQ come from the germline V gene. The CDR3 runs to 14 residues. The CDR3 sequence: CASSLGTQAGQAHF. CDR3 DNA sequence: TGCGCCAGCAGCTTGGGGACCCAAGCAGGACAGGCTCACTTC. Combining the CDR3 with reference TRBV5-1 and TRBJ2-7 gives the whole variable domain KAGVTQTPRYLIKTRGQQVTLSCSPISGHRSVSWYQQTPGQGLQFLFEYFSETQRNKGNFPGRFSGRQFSNSRSEMNVSTLELGDSALYLCASSLGTQAGQAHFGPGTRLTVT.

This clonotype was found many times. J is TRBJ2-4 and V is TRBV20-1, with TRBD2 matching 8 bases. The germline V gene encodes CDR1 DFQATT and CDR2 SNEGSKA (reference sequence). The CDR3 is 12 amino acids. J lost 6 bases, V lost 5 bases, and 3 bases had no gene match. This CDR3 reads CSAEAGGNIQYF. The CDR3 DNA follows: TGCAGTGCTGAGGCGGGAGGAAACATTCAGTACTTC.

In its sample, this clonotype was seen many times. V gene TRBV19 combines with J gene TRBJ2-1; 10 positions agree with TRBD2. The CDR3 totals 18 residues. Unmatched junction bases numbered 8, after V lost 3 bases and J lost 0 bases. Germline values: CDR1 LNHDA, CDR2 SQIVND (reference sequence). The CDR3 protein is CASSIRSASGSSYNEQFF. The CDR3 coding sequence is TGTGCCAGTAGTATCAGGTCGGCTAGCGGGAGCTCCTACAATGAGCAGTTCTTC.

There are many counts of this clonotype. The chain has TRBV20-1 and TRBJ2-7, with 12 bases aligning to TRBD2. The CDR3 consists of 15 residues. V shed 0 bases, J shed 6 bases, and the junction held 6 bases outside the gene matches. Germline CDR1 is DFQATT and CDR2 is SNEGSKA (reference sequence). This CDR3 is CSARDSTSGSSEQYF. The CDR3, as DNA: TGCAGTGCTAGAGATTCGACTAGCGGGAGCTCCGAGCAGTACTTC.

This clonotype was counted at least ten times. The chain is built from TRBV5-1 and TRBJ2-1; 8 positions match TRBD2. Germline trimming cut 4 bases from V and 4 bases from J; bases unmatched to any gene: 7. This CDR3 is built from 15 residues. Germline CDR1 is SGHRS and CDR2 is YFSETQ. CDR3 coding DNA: TGCGCCAGCAGCCTCAGCGGGAGTGAGTACAATGAGCAGTTCTTC. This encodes CASSLSGSEYNEQFF.

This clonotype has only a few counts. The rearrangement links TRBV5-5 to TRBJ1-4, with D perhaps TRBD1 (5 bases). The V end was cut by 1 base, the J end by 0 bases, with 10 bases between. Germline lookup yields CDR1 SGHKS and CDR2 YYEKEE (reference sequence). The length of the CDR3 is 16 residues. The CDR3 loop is CASSLRFRATNEKLFF. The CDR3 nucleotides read TGTGCCAGCAGCTTGAGGTTCAGGGCAACTAATGAAAAACTGTTTTTT. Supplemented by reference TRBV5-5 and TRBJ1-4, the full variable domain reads DAGVTQSPTHLIKTRGQQVTLRCSPISGHKSVSWYQQVLGQGPQFIFQYYEKEERGRGNFPDRFSARQFPNYSSELNVNALLLGDSALYLCASSLRFRATNEKLFFGSGTQLSVL.

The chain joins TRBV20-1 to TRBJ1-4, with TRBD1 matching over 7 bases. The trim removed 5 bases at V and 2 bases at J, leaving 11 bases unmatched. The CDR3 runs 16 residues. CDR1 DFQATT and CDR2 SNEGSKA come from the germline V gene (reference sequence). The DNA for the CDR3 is TGCAGTGCTTCTTCATTAGGGACAGCGACTAATGAAAAACTGTTTTTT. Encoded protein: CSASSLGTATNEKLFF.